The next 10 T cell receptor beta chains were all read from a single sample in a study of PD-1 blockade in mismatch repair-deficient tumors. Some clones are missing from TCRdb's copy, which holds only in-frame ones; the method was immunoSEQ multiplex PCR. The data show some 130,000 clones, 88% seen once. Source: peripheral blood, taken almost 74 weeks after starting pembrolizumab. These receptor sequences come from an adult with mismatch repair-deficient cancer.

Here the CDR3 reads CAWGTQETQYF. CDR3 sequence (DNA): TGTGCCTGGGGGACCCAGGAGACCCAGTACTTC. This sequence joins TRBV30 and TRBJ2-5, with D possibly being TRBD1 or TRBD2 (5 bases each). Trimming pared 5 bases from V and 5 bases from J, leaving 9 bases between. The CDR3 length is 11 residues. CDR1 and CDR2 from the germline V gene are GTSNPN and SVGIG (reference sequence). Full variable domain (remainder filled in from reference TRBV30 and TRBJ2-5): SQTIHQWPATLVQPVGSPLSLECTVEGTSNPNLYWYRQAAGRGLQLLFYSVGIGQISSEVPQNLSASRPQDRQFILSSKKLLLSDSGFYLCAWGTQETQYFGPGTRLLVL.

V gene TRBV30 combines with J gene TRBJ2-3, with a tentative D call TRBD1 (5 bases). The V gene's germline CDR1 is GTSNPN and CDR2 SVGIG (reference sequence). Trimming pared 3 bases from V and 11 bases from J, leaving 24 bases between. The CDR3 runs 15 residues. The CDR3 region has the DNA TGTGCCTGGAGCGCAACAGGCCCTCCGGAGTTGGAGCAGTATTTT. It is translated as CAWSATGPPELEQYF.

The chain employs TRBV29-1 and TRBJ1-2; 12 bases align to TRBD1. Unmatched junction bases numbered 10, after V lost 4 bases and J lost 7 bases. In germline, CDR1 is SQVTM, CDR2 ANQGSEA. The CDR3 spans 15 residues. CDR3 sequence reads: CSVGGIGGQGAGYTF. As DNA, the CDR3 is TGCAGCGTTGGGGGAATAGGGGGACAGGGGGCTGGCTACACCTTC.

The V gene is TRBV2, the J gene TRBJ2-3; 9 bases match TRBD2. This CDR3 has 18 residues. J was trimmed by 0 bases and V by 7 bases; bases with no gene match: 14. The germline V gene encodes CDR1 SNHLY and CDR2 FYNNEI. This CDR3 reads CASIGPNLAGTSTDTQYF. The CDR3 DNA reads TGTGCCAGCATTGGTCCAAACCTAGCGGGGACTAGCACAGATACGCAGTATTTT. Full variable domain (outside the CDR3, taken from reference TRBV2 and TRBJ2-3): EPEVTQTPSHQVTQMGQEVILRCVPISNHLYFYWYRQILGQKVEFLVSFYNNEISEKSEIFDDQFSVERPDGSNFTLKIRSTKLEDSAMYFCASIGPNLAGTSTDTQYFGPGTRLTVL.

This chain connects TRBV4-1 to TRBJ1-1; a weak D match, TRBD1 (6 bases). The length of the CDR3 is 16 residues. With 4 bases removed from V and 5 bases from J, the gap between germline ends came to 20 bases. Germline V gene sequence: CDR1 MGHRA, CDR2 YSYEKL. In DNA, the CDR3 is TGCGCCAGCAGCCTTCCTCGGGGGGGCGGGAGGACTGAAGCTTTCTTT. It yields the protein CASSLPRGGGRTEAFF.

This chain connects TRBV9 to TRBJ2-3, with a weak D call TRBD1 (6 bases). The CDR3 length is 15 residues. CDR1 SGDLS and CDR2 YYNGEE come from the germline V gene. Trimming pared 4 bases from V and 0 bases from J, leaving 12 bases between. The CDR3 coding sequence is TGTGCCAGCAGCCCTCCGACAGGTAGCACAGATACGCAGTATTTT. Residues: CASSPPTGSTDTQYF.

The rearrangement joins TRBV7-9 to TRBJ2-7; 11 nucleotides agree with TRBD2. Trimming took 5 bases from V and 7 from J; bases not matched to a gene: 10. Looked up from germline, CDR1 is SEHNR and CDR2 is FQNEAQ (reference sequence). CDR3 length: 15 amino acids. CDR3 DNA sequence: TGTGCCAGCAGCCGTACACTAGCGGGGGCGGATGAGCAGTACTTC. Residues: CASSRTLAGADEQYF. Full variable domain (outside the CDR3, taken from reference TRBV7-9 and TRBJ2-7): DTGVSQNPRHKITKRGQNVTFRCDPISEHNRLYWYRQTLGQGPEFLTYFQNEAQLEKSRLLSDRFSAERPKGSFSTLEIQRTEQGDSAMYLCASSRTLAGADEQYFGPGTRLTVT.

V and J are TRBV6-5 and TRBJ2-7, with 13 positions matching TRBD2. The CDR3 consists of 15 residues. Per germline, CDR1 MNHEY and CDR2 SVGAGI. Losses at the gene ends were 6 bases for V and 2 bases for J; bases not matched to a gene: 4. The CDR3 coding sequence is TGTGCCAGCAGCCCAACTAGCGGGAGGGCCTACGAGCAGTACTTC. Protein product: CASSPTSGRAYEQYF.

The V and J genes are TRBV6-6 and TRBJ2-5, with D perhaps matching TRBD1 or TRBD2 (6 bases each). V was cut by 6 bases and J by 7 bases, with 21 bases left in between. The CDR3 covers 15 residues. The V gene's germline CDR1 is MNHNY and CDR2 SVGAGI (reference sequence). The CDR3 DNA reads as TGTGCCAGCAGGGACCCAAGAACAGGGCGGGGGACCCAGTACTTC. Its protein product is CASRDPRTGRGTQYF.

For this clone: The same CDR3 arises from other DNA sequences in this sample as well. The chain combines TRBV6-5 with TRBJ2-7; 10 nucleotides line up with TRBD1. The CDR3 length is 14 residues. The germline gives CDR1 MNHEY, CDR2 SVGAGI. Unmatched junction bases numbered 3, after V lost 4 bases and J lost 3 bases. In nucleotides, the CDR3 is TGTGCCAGCAGTTCAGGACAGGGGGTCTACGAGCAGTACTTC. It translates to CASSSGQGVYEQYF.